These 20 T cell receptor beta chains came from one sample sequenced in a study of shared clonotypes between healthy human individuals. Clones were read by immunoSEQ multiplex PCR, and TCRdb kept only the in-frame ones, dropping some. The sample comprises around 1,000,000 clones, 60% to 80% of which are singletons, and 0.7% to 0.95% rests with the top ten. The source material was memory CD4+ T cells from PBMCs. The subset here: CD45RA-negative fraction. These receptors came from a man younger than 35 in good health. Some clones in this sample may be carry-over from other donors' samples.

The chain carries TRBV28 and TRBJ1-5; 12 positions match TRBD1. This CDR3 is 15 amino acids long. V was clipped by 2 bases and J by 6 bases; unmatched bases: 2. Germline V gene lookup returns CDR1 MDHEN and CDR2 SYDVKM. CDR3 loop: CASSLGTGGSQPQHF. The CDR3 DNA sequence: TGTGCCAGCAGTTTAGGGACAGGGGGCAGTCAGCCCCAGCATTTT. The full variable domain, in which reference TRBV28 and TRBJ1-5 provide the parts outside the CDR3, is DVKVTQSSRYLVKRTGEKVFLECVQDMDHENMFWYRQDPGLGLRLIYFSYDVKMKEKGDIPEGYSVSREKKERFSLILESASTNQTSMYLCASSLGTGGSQPQHFGDGTRLSIL.

V is TRBV5-5 and J is TRBJ1-3; no definite D call. Germline V gene data show CDR1 as SGHKS and CDR2 as YYEKEE (reference sequence). The V and J ends lost 2 bases and 4 bases respectively, with 4 bases between them. This CDR3 region has 12 residues. CDR3 coding DNA: TGTGCCAGCAGCTTCCGAGGAAACACCATATATTTT. Residues: CASSFRGNTIYF. Together with reference TRBV5-5 and TRBJ1-3, the CDR3 gives the full variable domain: DAGVTQSPTHLIKTRGQQVTLRCSPISGHKSVSWYQQVLGQGPQFIFQYYEKEERGRGNFPDRFSARQFPNYSSELNVNALLLGDSALYLCASSFRGNTIYFGEGSWLTVV.

V usage is TRBV5-1 and J usage is TRBJ2-7; TRBD1 matches 12 bases. There are 15 residues in the CDR3. The germline CDR1 and CDR2 sequences are SGHRS and YFSETQ. The V segment lost 4 bases and the J segment 6 bases; nucleotides outside the gene matches: 8. CDR3 protein: CASSPGTGGYAEQYF. The DNA of the CDR3 is TGCGCCAGCAGCCCTGGGACAGGGGGCTATGCCGAGCAGTACTTC. Combining the CDR3 with reference TRBV5-1 and TRBJ2-7 gives the whole variable domain KAGVTQTPRYLIKTRGQQVTLSCSPISGHRSVSWYQQTPGQGLQFLFEYFSETQRNKGNFPGRFSGRQFSNSRSEMNVSTLELGDSALYLCASSPGTGGYAEQYFGPGTRLTVT.

This clone was observed once. The chain employs TRBV28 and TRBJ2-7; D possibly uses TRBD1 or TRBD2 (5 bases each). The CDR3 spans 12 residues. V dropped 8 bases and J dropped 3 bases, with 11 bases sitting between them. Germline V CDR1 and CDR2: MDHEN, SYDVKM. The CDR3 DNA reads TGTGCCAGCGCCGGGGCTAACTACGAGCAGTACTTC. Translating it yields CASAGANYEQYF.

This chain links TRBV14 with TRBJ2-7, with 8 bases lining up with TRBD2. From germline, CDR1 is SGHDN and CDR2 FVKESK. The CDR3 runs to 11 residues. Trimming cost V 6 bases and J 11 bases; bases outside gene matches: 6. CDR3 nucleotide sequence: TGTGCCAGCAGTCACGGGACTAGAGAGTACTTC. Protein product: CASSHGTREYF.

The CDR3 DNA reads as TGTGCCAGCAAGGAAGGTTGGACAGGTGAAAAACTGTTTTTT. Protein product: CASKEGWTGEKLFF. V gene TRBV6-1 combines with J gene TRBJ1-4; 7 nucleotides agree with TRBD1. Per germline, CDR1 MNHNS and CDR2 SASEGT. The CDR3 totals 14 residues. V shed 7 bases, J shed 7 bases, and the junction held 9 bases outside the gene matches.

The rearrangement joins TRBV4-2 to TRBJ1-2; the D is unclear. The ends were cut back, 2 bases at V and 8 bases at J, with 15 bases in the middle. This CDR3 contains 14 residues. From germline, CDR1 is LGHNA and CDR2 YNFKEQ. DNA of the CDR3: TGTGCCAGCAGCCAAACCCCCCGAAGTGGAGGCTACACCTTC. Its translation: CASSQTPRSGGYTF.

The rearrangement uses TRBV28 and TRBJ2-7; 8 bases agree with TRBD1. After removal of 4 bases from V and 2 bases from J, the junction contained 13 bases not matched to a gene. In germline, CDR1 is MDHEN, CDR2 SYDVKM. The CDR3 runs to 17 residues. CDR3 bases: TGTGCCAGCAGTTCCGGACCGACAGGGGAAGGAACCTACGAGCAGTACTTC. This translates into CASSSGPTGEGTYEQYF.

The rearrangement links TRBV6-6 to TRBJ2-1; 7 nucleotides match TRBD2. Germline assignment: CDR1 MNHNY and CDR2 SVGAGI (reference sequence). Trimming removed 6 bases from V and 3 bases from J; junction bases left unmatched: 8. This CDR3 spans 15 amino acids. The CDR3 region is CASRLGTNLYNEQFF. The CDR3 nucleotides read TGTGCCAGCAGACTTGGGACTAACCTCTACAATGAGCAGTTCTTC.

The chain employs TRBV6-1 and TRBJ2-1; TRBD1 might be the D (5 bases). The germline gives CDR1 MNHNS, CDR2 SASEGT. The CDR3 runs to 10 residues. V was cut by 8 bases and J by 9 bases, with 8 bases left in between. CDR3 sequence: CASPRGEQFF. The CDR3 nucleotides are TGTGCCAGCCCTAGGGGTGAGCAGTTCTTC.

This chain uses TRBV28 with TRBJ1-5; no clear D. The CDR3 has 11 amino acids. The germline V gene encodes CDR1 MDHEN and CDR2 SYDVKM. V was clipped by 2 bases and J by 12 bases, with 8 bases between them. The CDR3 here is CASSLGLGQHF. CDR3 coding DNA: TGTGCCAGCAGTTTAGGCCTGGGCCAGCATTTT.

The V and J genes are TRBV5-1 and TRBJ1-2; the match to TRBD1 covers 8 bases. CDR3 length equals 12 residues. Germline CDR1 and CDR2: SGHRS and YFSETQ. V shed 4 bases and J 7 bases; nucleotides not matched to a gene: 3. CDR3 loop: CASSLQGGGYTF. The CDR3 region has the DNA TGCGCCAGCAGCCTACAGGGGGGTGGCTACACCTTC. The complete variable domain, with remaining parts taken from reference TRBV5-1 and TRBJ1-2, reads KAGVTQTPRYLIKTRGQQVTLSCSPISGHRSVSWYQQTPGQGLQFLFEYFSETQRNKGNFPGRFSGRQFSNSRSEMNVSTLELGDSALYLCASSLQGGGYTFGSGTRLTVV.

The chain carries TRBV5-1 and TRBJ2-7, with TRBD2 matching 10 bases. The germline CDR1 and CDR2 sequences are SGHRS and YFSETQ. The CDR3 is 15 amino acids. The V segment lost 4 bases and the J segment 3 bases; nucleotides outside the gene matches: 7. The CDR3 bases are TGCGCCAGCAGCCCTCTAGCGGGAGAAGGCTACGAGCAGTACTTC. Protein sequence: CASSPLAGEGYEQYF.

The chain has TRBV10-3 and TRBJ1-5, with 10 bases aligning to TRBD1. V lost 6 bases, J lost 6 bases, and 5 bases stayed unmatched. The germline gives CDR1 ENHRY, CDR2 SYGVKD. The CDR3 is made up of 14 amino acids. In DNA, the CDR3 is TGTGCCATCAGCCTGACAGGGGGCAGTCAGCCCCAGCATTTT. This gives the protein CAISLTGGSQPQHF.

The CDR3 here is CASSRDPWVGTGGRATEAFF. CDR3 nucleotide sequence: TGCGCCAGCAGCCGCGATCCTTGGGTGGGGACAGGGGGCCGGGCCACTGAAGCTTTCTTT. The chain uses TRBV4-1 and TRBJ1-1; 12 bases agree with TRBD1. J was trimmed by 4 bases and V by 4 bases; bases with no gene match: 19. Germline CDR1 MGHRA, CDR2 YSYEKL. The CDR3 is 20 amino acids.

The rearrangement links TRBV10-3 to TRBJ2-7; TRBD2 matches at 7 bases. The junction had 3 bases not matched to a gene; V was cut back by 4 bases and J by 6 bases. This CDR3 spans 12 amino acids. Germline CDR1 and CDR2: ENHRY and SYGVKD. The DNA for the CDR3 is TGTGCCATCAGTGGGGAGGGACTCGAGCAGTACTTC. Translated, it gives CAISGEGLEQYF.

The chain has TRBV9 and TRBJ2-1; 10 nucleotides align to TRBD2. Germline CDR1 reads SGDLS; CDR2 reads YYNGEE. Trimming took 4 bases from V and 3 from J; bases not matched to a gene: 4. The CDR3 loop spans 15 amino acids. CDR3 sequence (DNA): TGTGCCAGCAGCTTCACTAGCGGGAACTACAATGAGCAGTTCTTC. This gives the protein CASSFTSGNYNEQFF. Using reference TRBV9 and TRBJ2-1 for the parts outside the CDR3, the full variable domain is DSGVTQTPKHLITATGQRVTLRCSPRSGDLSVYWYQQSLDQGLQFLIQYYNGEERAKGNILERFSAQQFPDLHSELNLSSLELGDSALYFCASSFTSGNYNEQFFGPGTRLTVL.

This chain links TRBV5-5 with TRBJ2-7, with 7 bases that match TRBD1. The CDR3 loop spans 15 amino acids. The V gene's germline CDR1 is SGHKS and CDR2 YYEKEE (reference sequence). After removal of 0 bases from V and 1 base from J, the junction contained 4 bases not matched to a gene. The CDR3 sequence is CASSLEGGRSYEQYF. The CDR3 DNA sequence: TGTGCCAGCAGCTTGGAAGGGGGCCGGTCCTACGAGCAGTACTTC.

The rearrangement uses TRBV19 and TRBJ1-2; D is possibly TRBD1 (6 bases). The CDR3 loop spans 16 amino acids. Trimming took off 1 base at V and 4 bases at J, with 16 bases between the two ends. CDR1 is LNHDA and CDR2 is SQIVND in the germline V gene (reference sequence). The DNA of the CDR3 is TGTGCCAGTAGTATAGGGAGGCAGGGGAAAGGCTATGGCTACACCTTC. Protein product: CASSIGRQGKGYGYTF.

This clone was detected only a few times. V usage is TRBV19 and J usage is TRBJ1-1; 8 bases match TRBD1. The CDR3 totals 14 residues. Germline loops: CDR1 LNHDA, CDR2 SQIVND (reference sequence). Trimming at V came to 4 bases and at J to 5 bases, leaving 6 bases not matched to a gene. The CDR3 DNA is TGTGCCAGTAGTACCTCAGGGGGCAGGACTGAAGCTTTCTTT. The encoded protein is CASSTSGGRTEAFF.